These 23 T cell receptor beta chains originate from one sample sequenced in a study of blood T cell repertoires in COVID-19. Sequencing was performed with immunoSEQ multiplex PCR; in TCRdb, only in-frame clones are kept and a portion is missing. This sample has around 300,000 clones, with roughly 87% found just once. The sequencing sample was made of peripheral blood. Every receptor here comes from a man aged 18 to 29 with active or convalescent COVID-19.

The V call is TRBV7-6, the J call TRBJ2-7; 11 bases agree with TRBD2. The CDR3 spans 16 residues. Losses at the gene ends were 5 bases for V and 2 bases for J; bases not matched to a gene: 8. CDR1 and CDR2 from the germline V gene are SGHVS and FNYEAQ. The CDR3 is CASSPLTTSGAYEQYF. In DNA, the CDR3 is TGTGCCAGCAGCCCACTGACGACTAGCGGGGCCTACGAGCAGTACTTC.

This clone was observed once. The chain combines TRBV29-1 with TRBJ1-5; D is ambiguous. This CDR3 is 13 amino acids long. V lost 6 bases, J lost 3 bases, and 12 bases lay in between. The germline CDR1 and CDR2 sequences are SQVTM and ANQGSEA. The DNA of the CDR3 is TGCAGCGTATGCGAGGGCACCAATCAGCCCCAGCATTTT. As protein: CSVCEGTNQPQHF.

The chain couples TRBV27 to TRBJ1-2; 8 bases line up with TRBD1. This CDR3 is built from 14 residues. Trimming removed 4 bases from V and 8 bases from J; junction bases left unmatched: 9. The germline V gene has CDR1 MNHEY and CDR2 SMNVEV (reference sequence). The DNA of the CDR3 is TGTGCCAGCAGTTCTTGGGACAGGAGAAACGGCTACACCTTC. It encodes CASSSWDRRNGYTF.

The rearrangement joins TRBV4-1 to TRBJ2-7; TRBD1 aligns across 9 bases. The J segment lost 2 bases and the V segment lost 4 bases, leaving 21 bases of the junction unmatched. Germline values: CDR1 MGHRA, CDR2 YSYEKL. The CDR3 runs 20 residues. CDR3 loop: CASSPRKIASGTGSPYEQYF. As DNA, the CDR3 is TGCGCCAGCAGCCCCCGAAAAATTGCCTCCGGGACAGGGTCCCCCTACGAGCAGTACTTC.

This clone was found a few times. The genes are TRBV10-1 and TRBJ2-2; 7 nucleotides match TRBD2. Looked up from germline, CDR1 is WNHNN and CDR2 is SYGVQD (reference sequence). CDR3 length: 13 amino acids. V was pared by 5 bases and J by 7 bases, with 4 bases of the junction left unmatched. Here the CDR3 DNA reads TGCGCCAGCAGTCACGCGGGGGTCGGGGAGCTGTTTTTT. Translating it yields CASSHAGVGELFF.

This chain uses TRBV3-1 (or the pseudogene TRBV3-2) with TRBJ1-2; 10 nucleotides align to TRBD1. Germline assignment: CDR1 LGHDT and CDR2 YNNKEL (reference sequence). V shed 2 bases, J shed 7 bases, and the junction held 7 bases outside the gene matches. CDR3 size: 15 residues. CDR3 loop: CASSQLGQGMGGYTF. In DNA, the CDR3 is TGTGCCAGCAGCCAATTGGGACAGGGGATGGGTGGCTACACCTTC.

CDR3 loop: CASSEGTEDGYTF. The CDR3 coding sequence is TGTGCCAGCAGTGAAGGGACAGAAGATGGCTACACCTTC. V and J are TRBV2 and TRBJ1-2; weak D call: TRBD1 (6 bases). Trimming cost V 1 base and J 6 bases, with 9 bases left between them. The CDR3 consists of 13 residues. Germline CDR1 SNHLY, CDR2 FYNNEI.

The J gene is TRBJ2-3, the V gene TRBV5-1, with a weak D call TRBD2 (6 bases). The germline V and J ends were trimmed by 3 bases and 1 base, with 15 bases remaining between them. The CDR3 contains 16 residues. Germline V CDR1 and CDR2: SGHRS, YFSETQ. The CDR3: CASSSRAGTGTDTQYF. CDR3 sequence (DNA): TGCGCCAGCAGCTCCCGCGCGGGGACTGGCACAGATACGCAGTATTTT.

V is TRBV19 and J is TRBJ2-1; a possible D gene is TRBD1 (6 bases). V was trimmed by 2 bases and J by 9 bases, leaving 17 bases between them. The CDR3 has 15 amino acids. Germline V CDR1 and CDR2: LNHDA, SQIVND (reference sequence). CDR3 in amino acids: CASSITFQGSGEQFF. The DNA of the CDR3 is TGTGCCAGTAGTATAACGTTCCAGGGGAGTGGTGAGCAGTTCTTC.

J is TRBJ1-4 and V is TRBV19, with D tentatively TRBD1 (6 bases). The CDR3 runs 13 residues. V lost 8 bases to trimming and J lost 7 bases, with 14 bases between them. Germline V gives CDR1 LNHDA, CDR2 SQIVND (reference sequence). Here the CDR3 reads CASHQGFSEKLFF. CDR3 coding DNA: TGTGCCAGTCACCAGGGGTTCAGTGAAAAACTGTTTTTT.

The CDR3 sequence is CASSSDSSGNTIYF. The CDR3 coding sequence is TGCGCCAGCAGCTCGGACAGCAGCGGAAACACCATATATTTT. The chain employs TRBV5-1 and TRBJ1-3, with D possibly being TRBD1 (6 bases). CDR3 length: 14 amino acids. Germline CDR1 and CDR2: SGHRS and YFSETQ. Trimming stripped 3 bases from V and 4 bases from J, with 11 bases between. Full variable domain (rest looked up from reference TRBV5-1 and TRBJ1-3): KAGVTQTPRYLIKTRGQQVTLSCSPISGHRSVSWYQQTPGQGLQFLFEYFSETQRNKGNFPGRFSGRQFSNSRSEMNVSTLELGDSALYLCASSSDSSGNTIYFGEGSWLTVV.

The chain employs TRBV21-1 and TRBJ1-6; the table gives TRBD1 as D, unverified against the DNA. TRBV21-1 is assigned pseudogene status. The CDR3 covers 20 residues. CDR3 in amino acids: CASSKVTGHVLLSYNSPLHF. The CDR3, as DNA: TGTGCCAGCAGCAAAGTGACGGGACACGTCTTGCTCTCCTATAATTCACCCCTCCACTTT.

V usage is TRBV7-9 and J usage is TRBJ2-7, with TRBD1 matching over 7 bases. From germline, CDR1 is SEHNR and CDR2 FQNEAQ (reference sequence). Unmatched junction bases numbered 5, after V lost 4 bases and J lost 2 bases. This CDR3 is 14 amino acids long. CDR3 loop: CASSSGTGAYEQYF. CDR3 nucleotide sequence: TGTGCCAGCAGCTCCGGTACAGGGGCCTACGAGCAGTACTTC.

V is TRBV4-3 and J is TRBJ2-7, with 12 bases aligning to TRBD2. The J segment lost 4 bases and the V segment lost 1 base, leaving 2 bases of the junction unmatched. This CDR3 has 15 residues. Per the germline V gene, CDR1 is LGHNA and CDR2 is YSLEER. The DNA of the CDR3 is TGCGCCAGCAGCCAAGGAACTAGCGGGGGGTACGAGCAGTACTTC. Protein product: CASSQGTSGGYEQYF.

This sequence joins TRBV5-3 and TRBJ2-1, with TRBD2 matching over 7 bases. TRBV5-3 is reported as an ORF; its role is uncertain. J lost 5 bases, V lost 2 bases, and 10 bases had no gene match. This CDR3 has 16 residues. This CDR3 reads CARSFHTGGPDNEQFF. CDR3 coding DNA: TGTGCCAGAAGCTTTCATACGGGGGGTCCCGACAATGAGCAGTTCTTC.

The chain is built from TRBV11-2 and TRBJ2-7, with D possibly matching TRBD1 (6 bases). V shed 1 base and J shed 3 bases, with 13 bases lying between them. This CDR3 contains 15 residues. The germline V gene has CDR1 SGHAT and CDR2 FQNNGV. In nucleotides, the CDR3 is TGTGCCAGCAGCTTAGCTTTGGACAGCTACTACGAGCAGTACTTC. It encodes CASSLALDSYYEQYF.

The chain employs TRBV4-1 and TRBJ1-2, with 7 bases aligning to TRBD1. Trimming took 3 bases from V and 3 from J; bases not matched to a gene: 13. This CDR3 is built from 17 residues. The germline V gene has CDR1 MGHRA and CDR2 YSYEKL. CDR3 in amino acids: CASSQTWVGGGYYGYTF. In DNA, the CDR3 is TGCGCCAGCAGCCAGACCTGGGTAGGGGGCGGCTACTATGGCTACACCTTC.

This chain uses TRBV3-1 (or the pseudogene TRBV3-2) with TRBJ1-3; 7 bases map to TRBD1. Germline lookup yields CDR1 LGHDT and CDR2 YNNKEL (reference sequence). V lost 6 bases and J lost 2; bases outside the gene matches: 16. This CDR3 has 18 residues. In DNA, the CDR3 is TGTGCCAGCAGTCAGGGGGGCAGGGGGATGGTCACTGGAAACACCATATATTTT. Its translation: CASSQGGRGMVTGNTIYF.

The rearrangement uses TRBV20-1 and TRBJ1-5; D possibly corresponds to TRBD1 (5 bases). CDR1 and CDR2 (germline): DFQATT, SNEGSKA (reference sequence). The germline V and J ends were trimmed by 3 bases and 3 bases, with 12 bases remaining between them. The CDR3 loop spans 14 amino acids. This CDR3 is CSASTQGINQPQHF. Here the CDR3 DNA reads TGCAGTGCTAGTACGCAGGGTATCAATCAGCCCCAGCATTTT.

CDR3 amino acids: CASSHRDRYEQYF. CDR3 sequence (DNA): TGTGCCAGCAGTCACAGGGACCGCTACGAGCAGTACTTC. The V and J genes are TRBV28 and TRBJ2-7, with a possible D match to TRBD1 (6 bases). There are 13 residues in the CDR3. The germline CDR1 and CDR2 sequences are MDHEN and SYDVKM. Trimming stripped 5 bases from V and 3 bases from J, with 11 bases between.

V gene TRBV10-3 combines with J gene TRBJ1-1, with 7 bases fitting TRBD1. The V gene's germline CDR1 is ENHRY and CDR2 SYGVKD. The CDR3 extends over 14 amino acids. Trimming took 7 bases from V and 1 from J; bases not matched to a gene: 6. The CDR3 loop is CAITRGQKNTEAFF. The CDR3 DNA sequence: TGTGCCATCACCCGGGGACAGAAGAACACTGAAGCTTTCTTT.

The chain combines TRBV6-5 with TRBJ2-7; tentatively, D is TRBD1 (5 bases). Per germline, CDR1 MNHEY and CDR2 SVGAGI. The ends were cut back, 6 bases at V and 5 bases at J, with 20 bases in the middle. The CDR3 has 15 amino acids. The CDR3 protein is CASRGSWTSSNEQYF. The CDR3 DNA sequence: TGTGCCAGCAGAGGTAGTTGGACAAGCTCTAACGAGCAGTACTTC.

The chain combines TRBV25-1 with TRBJ2-3; no reliable D call. Germline V gene sequence: CDR1 MGHDK, CDR2 SYGVNS. Deletions cut 2 bases from V and 1 base from J, with 13 bases between. The CDR3 is 16 residues long. CDR3 amino acids: CASSEALESGTDTQYF. CDR3 coding DNA: TGTGCCAGCAGTGAAGCTCTGGAGAGTGGCACAGATACGCAGTATTTT.